The rows below give T cell receptor beta chains drawn from one sample of a study of blood T cell repertoires in COVID-19. This table comes from immunoSEQ multiplex PCR, and its TCRdb copy is limited to in-frame clones, with some not included. The table shows about 140,000 clones, with roughly 80% occurring only once. Sequenced material: peripheral blood. The receptors derive from a woman aged 50 to 65 with active or convalescent COVID-19. Each CDR3 is given with its conserved first and last residue. D genes are given only for firm matches. Size is omitted from some rows. Given values are once, few, many or a class for expanded clones.

size: -
J: TRBJ2-7
D: TRBD2
V: TRBV3-1/TRBV3-2
CDR3: CASSKSGSTYEQYF
DNA: TGTGCCAGCAGCAAAAGCGGGAGCACCTACGAGCAGTACTTC

size: -
J: TRBJ2-7
D: TRBD1
V: TRBV4-3
CDR3: CASSQARGREQYF
DNA: TGCGCCAGCAGCCAAGCCAGGGGGCGGGAGCAGTACTTC

size: -
J: TRBJ1-5
D: TRBD1
V: TRBV5-6
CDR3: CASSPGTGDGQPQHF
DNA: TGTGCCAGCAGCCCCGGGACAGGGGATGGTCAGCCCCAGCATTTT

size: -
J: TRBJ1-2
D: TRBD1
V: TRBV18
CDR3: CASSPRGQALVYGYTF
DNA: TGTGCCAGCTCACCCAGGGGACAGGCTCTCGTCTATGGCTACACCTTC

size: -
J: TRBJ1-6
D: -
V: TRBV30
CDR3: CAWSVPTVDLYSPLHF
DNA: TGTGCCTGGAGTGTACCAACAGTTGACCTTTATTCACCCCTCCACTTT

size: -
J: TRBJ2-5
D: TRBD2
V: TRBV7-2
CDR3: CASSLTLAGGRETQYF
DNA: TGTGCCAGCAGCTTAACTTTAGCGGGGGGGCGAGAGACCCAGTACTTC

size: -
J: TRBJ1-5
D: -
V: TRBV6-6
CDR3: CASSYETGNQPQHF
DNA: TGTGCCAGCAGTTACGAAACAGGGAATCAGCCCCAGCATTTT

size: -
J: TRBJ2-2
D: TRBD1
V: TRBV7-9
CDR3: CASSRLPGQETTGELFF
DNA: TGTGCCAGCAGCCGTCTACCGGGACAGGAGACCACCGGGGAGCTGTTTTTT

size: -
J: TRBJ1-2
D: TRBD1
V: TRBV6-6
CDR3: CASSYSTGNGYTF
DNA: TGTGCCAGCAGTTACTCGACAGGGAATGGCTACACCTTC

size: -
J: TRBJ2-7
D: TRBD2
V: TRBV27
CDR3: CASSSLAGGRYEQYF
DNA: TGTGCCAGCAGTTCCCTTGCGGGGGGGCGATACGAGCAGTACTTC

size: -
J: TRBJ2-1
D: -
V: TRBV2
CDR3: CATGLYNEQFF
DNA: TGTGCCACGGGACTTTACAATGAGCAGTTCTTC

size: -
J: TRBJ2-1
D: TRBD2
V: TRBV2
CDR3: CASSERGTSGRAAEQFF
DNA: TGTGCCAGCAGTGAAAGGGGGACTAGCGGGAGGGCCGCTGAGCAGTTCTTC

size: -
J: TRBJ2-3
D: -
V: TRBV4-3
CDR3: CASSQDTGFSTDTQYF
DNA: TGCGCCAGCAGCCAAGATACCGGGTTTAGCACAGATACGCAGTATTTT

size: -
J: TRBJ1-3
D: -
V: TRBV7-2
CDR3: CASSWTQGSGNTIYF
DNA: TGTGCCAGCAGCTGGACCCAGGGATCGGGAAACACCATATATTTT

size: few
J: TRBJ1-2
D: -
V: TRBV19
CDR3: CARTLGGGYGYTF
DNA: TGTGCCAGGACACTGGGGGGGGGCTATGGCTACACCTTC

size: -
J: TRBJ2-2
D: -
V: TRBV5-1
CDR3: CASSLQPESGELFF
DNA: TGCGCCAGCAGCTTGCAGCCGGAGAGCGGGGAGCTGTTTTTT

size: -
J: TRBJ1-2
D: -
V: TRBV7-3
CDR3: CASSSNTGSGYTF
DNA: TGTGCCAGCAGCTCAAACACAGGGTCTGGCTACACCTTC

size: -
J: TRBJ2-2
D: -
V: TRBV23-1
CDR3: CASSQSRLFAGKLTGELFF
DNA: TGCGCCAGCAGTCAATCCCGCCTTTTTGCAGGGAAGTTGACCGGGGAGCTGTTTTTT

size: -
J: TRBJ1-2
D: TRBD1
V: TRBV30
CDR3: CAWNRIINRGLGYGYTF
DNA: TGTGCCTGGAATCGGATTATAAACAGGGGGTTGGGCTATGGCTACACCTTC

size: -
J: TRBJ1-2
D: TRBD1
V: TRBV2
CDR3: CASSGQGASGGYTF
DNA: TGTGCCAGCAGTGGACAGGGGGCATCTGGAGGCTACACCTTC

size: once
J: TRBJ1-1
D: TRBD1
V: TRBV29-1
CDR3: CSVEGRQGNTEAFF
DNA: TGCAGCGTTGAAGGGCGACAGGGGAACACTGAAGCTTTCTTT

size: -
J: TRBJ1-6
D: -
V: TRBV5-1
CDR3: CASSLAGHLNSPLHF
DNA: TGCGCCAGCAGCTTGGCTGGGCATCTTAATTCACCCCTCCACTTT

size: -
J: TRBJ1-1
D: -
V: TRBV19
CDR3: CASGGGRVSNTEAFF
DNA: TGTGCCAGTGGTGGAGGGCGGGTTTCGAACACTGAAGCTTTCTTT

size: many
J: TRBJ1-1
D: TRBD1
V: TRBV7-8
CDR3: CASSVGQAMNTEAFF
DNA: TGTGCCAGCAGCGTGGGACAGGCGATGAACACTGAAGCTTTCTTT

size: -
J: TRBJ1-1
D: TRBD1
V: TRBV18
CDR3: CASSPNQGARTEAFF
DNA: TGTGCCAGCTCACCAAATCAGGGGGCGCGGACTGAAGCTTTCTTT

size: -
J: TRBJ1-2
D: -
V: TRBV3-1/TRBV3-2
CDR3: CASSQWGGQRYGYTF
DNA: TGTGCCAGCAGCCAATGGGGGGGCCAGAGGTATGGCTACACCTTC

size: once
J: TRBJ2-1
D: TRBD2
V: TRBV2
CDR3: CAGREARDNEQFF
DNA: TGTGCCGGGCGGGAGGCCAGGGACAATGAGCAGTTCTTC

size: -
J: TRBJ2-3
D: -
V: TRBV11-1
CDR3: CASSLLQGTDTQYF
DNA: TGTGCCAGCAGCTTATTACAGGGCACAGATACGCAGTATTTT

size: -
J: TRBJ2-3
D: -
V: TRBV18
CDR3: CASSPGLRTDTQYF
DNA: TGTGCCAGCTCACCAGGGCTTCGCACAGATACGCAGTATTTT

size: -
J: TRBJ1-3
D: -
V: TRBV18
CDR3: CASSPMAETSGNTIYF
DNA: TGTGCCAGCTCACCAATGGCGGAGACCTCTGGAAACACCATATATTTT

size: few
J: TRBJ2-7
D: -
V: TRBV5-6
CDR3: CASSKPAHPGSYEQYF
DNA: TGTGCCAGCAGTAAACCCGCCCACCCAGGGTCCTACGAGCAGTACTTC

size: -
J: TRBJ2-7
D: -
V: TRBV5-1
CDR3: CASSLKGGAYEQYF
DNA: TGCGCCAGCAGCTTGAAGGGAGGCGCCTACGAGCAGTACTTC

size: -
J: TRBJ2-2
D: -
V: TRBV6-5
CDR3: CASSRAGELFF
DNA: TGTGCCAGCAGTCGGGCCGGGGAGCTGTTTTTT

size: -
J: TRBJ1-6
D: -
V: TRBV19
CDR3: CASRDTAPYNSPLHF
DNA: TGTGCCAGCAGGGACACGGCCCCCTATAATTCACCCCTCCACTTT

size: -
J: TRBJ1-1
D: -
V: TRBV4-3
CDR3: CASSQDLRGGMAEAFF
DNA: TGCGCCAGCAGCCAGGACCTCAGGGGTGGCATGGCTGAAGCTTTCTTT

size: -
J: TRBJ1-2
D: -
V: TRBV21-1
CDR3: CASRPQGAIGYTF
DNA: TGTGCCAGCAGACCACAGGGGGCGATTGGCTACACCTTC

size: -
J: TRBJ1-3
D: -
V: TRBV28
CDR3: CASSSSGGASSGNTIYF
DNA: TGTGCCAGCAGTTCCTCCGGGGGGGCGAGCTCTGGAAACACCATATATTTT

size: -
J: TRBJ2-5
D: -
V: TRBV2
CDR3: CASEGYETQYF
DNA: TGTGCCAGCGAGGGTTACGAGACCCAGTACTTC

size: -
J: TRBJ2-3
D: TRBD2
V: TRBV28
CDR3: CASKQAGAIDTQYF
DNA: TGTGCCAGCAAACAAGCGGGAGCTATAGATACGCAGTATTTT

size: -
J: TRBJ2-1
D: TRBD2
V: TRBV30
CDR3: CAWTSGTTTPNEQFF
DNA: TGTGCCTGGACTAGCGGGACCACAACTCCTAATGAGCAGTTCTTC

size: few
J: TRBJ2-2
D: -
V: TRBV19
CDR3: CASRKQNTGELFF
DNA: TGTGCCAGTAGGAAACAGAACACCGGGGAGCTGTTTTTT

size: -
J: TRBJ1-2
D: -
V: TRBV6-1
CDR3: CASSEARGWEGYTF
DNA: TGTGCCAGCAGTGAAGCGCGGGGCTGGGAGGGCTACACCTTC

size: once
J: TRBJ1-5
D: -
V: TRBV5-1
CDR3: CASSLVGVGGSYSNQPQHF
DNA: TGCGCCAGCAGCTTGGTAGGTGTTGGGGGGTCTTATAGCAATCAGCCCCAGCATTTT

size: -
J: TRBJ2-2
D: TRBD1
V: TRBV4-3
CDR3: CASSQEPPGGAGELFF
DNA: TGCGCCAGCAGCCAAGAGCCCCCAGGGGGAGCCGGGGAGCTGTTTTTT

size: -
J: TRBJ1-6
D: -
V: TRBV4-1
CDR3: CASSQARGEGPWGPLHF
DNA: TGCGCCAGCAGCCAAGCCCGAGGGGAGGGTCCCTGGGGACCCCTCCACTTT

size: once
J: TRBJ1-2
D: TRBD1
V: TRBV7-2
CDR3: CASSLSNRGRGYTF
DNA: TGTGCCAGCAGCTTAAGTAACAGGGGGCGCGGCTACACCTTC

size: many
J: TRBJ2-6
D: -
V: TRBV16
CDR3: CASSQVTNVLTF
DNA: TGTGCCAGCAGCCAAGTCACCAACGTCCTGACTTTC

size: -
J: TRBJ2-3
D: -
V: TRBV18
CDR3: CASSPGADTQYF
DNA: TGTGCCAGCTCACCGGGCGCAGATACGCAGTATTTT

size: few
J: TRBJ2-3
D: TRBD2
V: TRBV4-3
CDR3: CASSRTTSGGADTQYF
DNA: TGCGCCAGCAGCCGGACGACTAGCGGGGGTGCAGATACGCAGTATTTT

size: -
J: TRBJ1-5
D: -
V: TRBV21-1
CDR3: CASSKFGGGGNQPQHF
DNA: TGTGCCAGCAGCAAATTCGGCGGGGGCGGCAATCAGCCCCAGCATTTT

size: many
J: TRBJ2-3
D: -
V: TRBV5-8
CDR3: CASSLASLALTDTQYF
DNA: TGTGCCAGCAGCTTGGCCTCCCTAGCCCTCACAGATACGCAGTATTTT

size: -
J: TRBJ2-1
D: -
V: TRBV11-1
CDR3: CASSLGGEPYNEQFF
DNA: TGTGCCAGCAGCTTAGGGGGGGAGCCATACAATGAGCAGTTCTTC

size: few
J: TRBJ1-2
D: TRBD1
V: TRBV24-1
CDR3: CATSDLQGAVYGYTF
DNA: TGTGCCACCAGTGATTTGCAGGGGGCGGTCTATGGCTACACCTTC

size: -
J: TRBJ2-5
D: -
V: TRBV2
CDR3: CASRRQGGHQETQYF
DNA: TGTGCCAGCAGAAGGCAGGGTGGGCACCAAGAGACCCAGTACTTC

size: once
J: TRBJ1-2
D: -
V: TRBV5-4
CDR3: CASSLGRRDYGYTF
DNA: TGTGCCAGCAGCTTGGGGCGGAGAGATTATGGCTACACCTTC

size: -
J: TRBJ1-2
D: -
V: TRBV19
CDR3: CASSMVSGLGRFSGYTF
DNA: TGTGCCAGTAGTATGGTGTCAGGTCTCGGCCGGTTTAGTGGCTACACCTTC

size: once
J: TRBJ1-4
D: TRBD1
V: TRBV30
CDR3: CAWSVWGTANEKLFF
DNA: TGTGCCTGGAGTGTATGGGGGACAGCTAATGAAAAACTGTTTTTT

size: few
J: TRBJ2-3
D: TRBD2
V: TRBV25-1
CDR3: CASSVRLAGETDTQYF
DNA: TGTGCCAGCAGTGTTAGACTAGCGGGAGAGACAGATACGCAGTATTTT

size: -
J: TRBJ2-5
D: TRBD1
V: TRBV28
CDR3: CASSSRDRAQETQYF
DNA: TGTGCCAGCAGTTCCCGGGACAGGGCCCAAGAGACCCAGTACTTC

size: once
J: TRBJ2-3
D: TRBD2
V: TRBV7-7
CDR3: CASSPGLAGATDTQYF
DNA: TGTGCTAGCAGCCCGGGACTAGCGGGGGCCACAGATACGCAGTATTTT